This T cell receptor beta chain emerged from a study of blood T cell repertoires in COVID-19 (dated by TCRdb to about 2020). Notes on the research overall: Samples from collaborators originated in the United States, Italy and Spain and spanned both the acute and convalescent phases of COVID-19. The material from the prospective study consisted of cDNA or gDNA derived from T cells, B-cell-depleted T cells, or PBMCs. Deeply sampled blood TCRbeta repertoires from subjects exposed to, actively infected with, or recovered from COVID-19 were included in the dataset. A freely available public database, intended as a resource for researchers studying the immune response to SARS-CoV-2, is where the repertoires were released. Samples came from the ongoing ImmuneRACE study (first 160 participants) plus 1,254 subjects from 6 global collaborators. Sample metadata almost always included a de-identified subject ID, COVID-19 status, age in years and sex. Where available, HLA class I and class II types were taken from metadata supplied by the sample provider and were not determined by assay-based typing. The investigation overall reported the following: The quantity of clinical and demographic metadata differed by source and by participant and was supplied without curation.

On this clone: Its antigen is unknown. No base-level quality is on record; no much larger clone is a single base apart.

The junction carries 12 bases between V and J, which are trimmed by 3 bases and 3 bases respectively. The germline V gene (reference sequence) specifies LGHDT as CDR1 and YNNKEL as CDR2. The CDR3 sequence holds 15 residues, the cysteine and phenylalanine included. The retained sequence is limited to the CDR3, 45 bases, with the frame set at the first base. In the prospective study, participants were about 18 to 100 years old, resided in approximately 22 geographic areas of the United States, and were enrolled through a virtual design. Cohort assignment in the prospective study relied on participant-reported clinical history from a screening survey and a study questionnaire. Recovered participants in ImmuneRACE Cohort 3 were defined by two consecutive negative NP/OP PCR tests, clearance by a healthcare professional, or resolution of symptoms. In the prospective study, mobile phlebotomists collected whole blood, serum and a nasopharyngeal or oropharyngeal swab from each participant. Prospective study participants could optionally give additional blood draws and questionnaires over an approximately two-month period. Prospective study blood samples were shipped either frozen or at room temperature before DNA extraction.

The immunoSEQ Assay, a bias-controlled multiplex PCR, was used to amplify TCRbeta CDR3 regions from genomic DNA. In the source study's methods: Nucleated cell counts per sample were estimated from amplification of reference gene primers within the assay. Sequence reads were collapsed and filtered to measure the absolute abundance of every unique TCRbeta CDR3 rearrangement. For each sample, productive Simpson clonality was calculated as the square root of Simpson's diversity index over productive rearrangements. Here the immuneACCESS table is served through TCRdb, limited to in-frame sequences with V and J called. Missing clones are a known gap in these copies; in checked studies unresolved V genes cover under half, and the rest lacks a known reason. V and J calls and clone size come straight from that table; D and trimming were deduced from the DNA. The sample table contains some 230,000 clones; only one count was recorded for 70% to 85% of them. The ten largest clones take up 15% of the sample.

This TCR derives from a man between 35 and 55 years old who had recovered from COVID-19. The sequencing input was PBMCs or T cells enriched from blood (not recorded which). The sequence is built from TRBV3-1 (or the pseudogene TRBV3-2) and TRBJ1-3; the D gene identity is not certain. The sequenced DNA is TGTGCCAGCAGCCATTCAGCGGGAATTGGAAACACCATATATTTT. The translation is CASSHSAGIGNTIYF.